This T cell receptor beta chain was profiled in a study of cytomegalovirus exposure and HLA in healthy donors. The PCR contained 60 Vbeta and 13 Jbeta primers. The repertoire was sequenced with immunoSEQ multiplex PCR; TCRdb's copy has only in-frame clones and lacks some. The data show some 130,000 clones, approximately 64% seen once. With respect to this clone: Its target is not known.

General study results and limits: TCR beta chains numbering more than 150 were designated cytomegalovirus-associated.

The length of the CDR3 is 15 residues. Between the trimmed V and J ends, which lost 0 bases and 5 bases, there was a span of 10 bases. Germline V gene lookup returns CDR1 MNHNY and CDR2 SVGAGI (reference sequence). The sequence was obtained from a woman between 40 and 50 years old in good health and CMV-seronegative. The sample taken for sequencing was PBMCs. The chain has TRBV6-6 and TRBJ1-4, with D possibly TRBD1 on 5 matching bases. The CDR3 sequence: CASSYSTGGNEKLFF. For the CDR3, the DNA is TGTGCCAGCAGTTACTCGACCGGGGGAAATGAAAAACTGTTTTTT.